This is a list of T cell receptor beta chains from one sample in a study of cytomegalovirus exposure and HLA in healthy donors. Here immunoSEQ multiplex PCR was the method, and the copy in TCRdb shows in-frame clones only, minus some. In the table there are 100,000 to 150,000 clones, about three quarters of which are singletons. The sample comprised PBMCs. The receptors stem from a human donor in good health. Each CDR3 is given with its conserved first and last residue. A D gene is named only where the DNA matches it firmly. Clone size is stated in some rows and not others, as once, few, many or a class when expanded.

D gene	V gene	J gene	clone size	CDR3 protein	CDR3 DNA
NA	TRBV4-1	TRBJ2-1	NA	CASSQASFNEQFF	TGCGCCAGCAGCCAAGCCTCGTTCAATGAGCAGTTCTTC
TRBD1	TRBV15	TRBJ2-3	few	CATSRVRGQGTDTQYF	TGTGCCACCAGCAGAGTTCGCGGACAGGGAACAGATACGCAGTATTTT
TRBD2	TRBV7-2	TRBJ2-1	NA	CASSLRTSGQFF	TGTGCCAGCAGCCTAAGGACTAGCGGGCAGTTCTTC
TRBD2	TRBV5-1	TRBJ2-1	NA	CASSLDGGFINEQFF	TGCGCCAGCAGCTTGGACGGGGGGTTTATCAATGAGCAGTTCTTC
TRBD1	TRBV19	TRBJ1-2	NA	CASTTGTGRLYGYTF	TGTGCCAGTACTACCGGGACAGGGCGCCTCTATGGCTACACCTTC
NA	TRBV29-1	TRBJ1-2	NA	CSVARYNGYTF	TGCAGCGTTGCCAGGTATAATGGCTACACCTTC
NA	TRBV10-3	TRBJ2-7	NA	CAISGVSLGDAGEQYF	TGTGCCATCAGTGGAGTTTCGTTGGGCGACGCGGGGGAGCAGTACTTC
TRBD1	TRBV5-4	TRBJ1-1	NA	CASSQTGANTEAFF	TGTGCCAGCAGCCAAACAGGGGCGAACACTGAAGCTTTCTTT
NA	TRBV2	TRBJ1-6	NA	CASFRLRDSPLHF	TGTGCCAGCTTTCGGTTACGGGATTCACCCCTCCACTTT
NA	TRBV28	TRBJ1-2	NA	CASTERQNYGYTF	TGTGCCAGCACCGAGAGGCAGAACTATGGCTACACCTTC
NA	TRBV28	TRBJ2-7	NA	CASSPYIGRDEQYF	TGTGCCAGCAGTCCCTATATAGGGCGGGACGAGCAGTACTTC
NA	TRBV6-5	TRBJ1-5	NA	CASSPDSSNQPQHF	TGTGCCAGCAGTCCGGACAGCAGCAATCAGCCCCAGCATTTT
TRBD2	TRBV2	TRBJ2-1	NA	CASSERSGGNNEQFF	TGTGCCAGCAGTGAAAGAAGCGGGGGAAACAATGAGCAGTTCTTC
TRBD2	TRBV4-1	TRBJ2-7	NA	CASSQTSGYYEQYF	TGCGCCAGCAGCCAAACTAGCGGATACTACGAGCAGTACTTC